This TCR beta chain appears in the sequencing data of a study of T cells in Graves' hyperthyroidism and ophthalmopathy. Overall study findings and caveats: From stable hyperthyroidism, ophthalmopathy was set apart by a 13 V-J model.

Template material for amplifying TCR beta CDR3 regions consisted of RNA transcripts. Initially, a first-round RT-PCR of the TCR CDR3 employed the HTBI primer set. TCRdb analysed the multiplex PCR reads with MiXCR anew, one entry per CDR3 protein. Altogether about 770,000 distinct CDR3 sequences are present, 18% being singletons, with the ten largest covering about a sixth. With regard to this clonotype: Antigen: not known.

CDR1 is SEHNR, CDR2 FQNEAQ, per germline (reference sequence). The CDR3 length is 15 residues. Trimming cost V 4 bases and J 4 bases; bases outside gene matches: 6. This receptor was taken from a woman aged 45-65 years with Graves' hyperthyroidism that later progressed to Graves' ophthalmopathy. The V gene is TRBV7-9, the J gene TRBJ2-3; 9 nucleotides match TRBD2. Sequencing was done on a sample of blood. Written as DNA, the CDR3 is TGTGCCAGCAGCTCCCAGCGGGGGGTAGCAGATACGCAGTATTTT. It specifies CASSSQRGVADTQYF.